This TCR beta chain is drawn from a study of T cell responses to AZD1222 COVID-19 vaccine. Study-wide points: Clonal diversity may have been underestimated in mostly white British donors. After two AZD1222 doses, spike-specific TCR breadth and depth rose versus day 0.

Sequenced by immunoSEQ multiplex PCR; TCRdb stores in-frame clones only, minus some. The sample contains about 120,000 clones, 92% of which appear only once. Note on this clone: Its antigen is not known.

The clonotype originates from an adult who received the AZD1222 COVID-19 vaccine. The sequences come from peripheral blood, collected 28 days after the second AZD1222 dose.

Here the CDR3 reads CASSAGTHEAFF. The DNA of the CDR3 is TGTGCCAGCAGCGCCGGGACCCACGAAGCTTTCTTT. This rearrangement joins TRBV9 to TRBJ1-1; D possibly corresponds to TRBD1 (5 bases). Germline loops: CDR1 SGDLS, CDR2 YYNGEE. The germline V and J ends were trimmed by 3 bases and 8 bases, with 11 bases remaining between them. The CDR3 has 12 residues.